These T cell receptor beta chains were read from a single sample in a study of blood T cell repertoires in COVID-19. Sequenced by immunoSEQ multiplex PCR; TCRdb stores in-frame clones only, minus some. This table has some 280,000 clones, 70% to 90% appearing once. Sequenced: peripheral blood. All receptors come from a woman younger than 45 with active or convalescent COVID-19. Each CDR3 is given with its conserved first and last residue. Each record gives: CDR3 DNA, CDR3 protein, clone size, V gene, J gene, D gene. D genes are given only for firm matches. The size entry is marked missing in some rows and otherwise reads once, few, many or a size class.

TGTGCCAGCAGTTACGGCAGGGATACGCAGTATTTT,CASSYGRDTQYF,.,TRBV6-5,TRBJ2-3,.
TGTGCCAGCAGTTACCTAGCGGGAAACACAGATACGCAGTATTTT,CASSYLAGNTDTQYF,.,TRBV6-2/TRBV6-3,TRBJ2-3,TRBD2
TGTGCCAGCAGCTCCCAGGACAGGGGGCTGCATGGCTACACCTTC,CASSSQDRGLHGYTF,few,TRBV3-1/TRBV3-2,TRBJ1-2,TRBD1
TGTGCCAGCAGTCGACTAGCGGGGGGCAGGAATGAGCAGTTCTTC,CASSRLAGGRNEQFF,few,TRBV6-5,TRBJ2-1,TRBD2
TGTGCCAGCAGTTTATCCGGGACAGGGACCCACTATAATTCACCCCTCCACTTT,CASSLSGTGTHYNSPLHF,.,TRBV27,TRBJ1-6,TRBD1
TGTGCCAGCAGCGTAGTTCCTCGAGGGGGGGTGGATGAGCAGTTCTTC,CASSVVPRGGVDEQFF,.,TRBV9,TRBJ2-1,.
TGTGCCAGCAGTAGCCTGACAGGGTCTAATTCACCCCTCCACTTT,CASSSLTGSNSPLHF,.,TRBV6-5,TRBJ1-6,TRBD1
TGCGCCATAAAAAGACCGGGACAGGAGTTCTATGGCTACACCTTC,CAIKRPGQEFYGYTF,.,TRBV10-2,TRBJ1-2,TRBD1
TGTGCCAGCAGCTTGGGACTAGGCACCGGGGAGCTGTTTTTT,CASSLGLGTGELFF,.,TRBV7-9,TRBJ2-2,TRBD2
TGTGCCAGCTCACCAATGTCAGTCGGGGCAGATACGCAGTATTTT,CASSPMSVGADTQYF,.,TRBV18,TRBJ2-3,.
TGCGCCAGCAGCCAAGGGGGGGACAGGGTGTCTGGCTACACCTTC,CASSQGGDRVSGYTF,.,TRBV5-1,TRBJ1-2,TRBD1
TGTGCCAGCAGCGGTCCGGTTAACACTGAAGCTTTCTTT,CASSGPVNTEAFF,.,TRBV5-4,TRBJ1-1,.
TGCAGTGCTAGGAGACATGTGCAGTACTTC,CSARRHVQYF,.,TRBV20-1,TRBJ2-7,.
TGCGCCAGCAGCTTGACAGGGGGGGCGGAAAAACTGTTTTTT,CASSLTGGAEKLFF,.,TRBV5-1,TRBJ1-4,TRBD1
TGTGCCAGCAGCCAAGTCAGGGTCTACGAGCAGTACTTC,CASSQVRVYEQYF,.,TRBV14,TRBJ2-7,.
TGTGCCAGCAGCCCTCGGGTAGGGGGCCACGAGCAGTACTTC,CASSPRVGGHEQYF,.,TRBV3-1/TRBV3-2,TRBJ2-7,TRBD1
TGTGCCAGTAGTACCCTTTTGGGGGCCATGGGCACAGATACGCAGTATTTT,CASSTLLGAMGTDTQYF,.,TRBV19,TRBJ2-3,.
TGCGCCAGCAGCTTGGCAGCGGGGGGGCAAGAGACCCAGTACTTC,CASSLAAGGQETQYF,.,TRBV5-1,TRBJ2-5,TRBD2
TGTGCCAGCAGTCCTGGGACAGGGTTGCAGACCCAGTACTTC,CASSPGTGLQTQYF,once,TRBV6-5,TRBJ2-5,TRBD1
TGTGCCAGTAACAACGGAGAGCGGAATGAAAAACTGTTTTTT,CASNNGERNEKLFF,.,TRBV14,TRBJ1-4,.
TGCGCCAGCAGCTTCCAGGGTACGAATGAAAAACTGTTTTTT,CASSFQGTNEKLFF,.,TRBV4-1,TRBJ1-4,.
TGCGCCAGCAGCTTGATCGGTTTGGGGAGGGACGCTGAAGCTTTCTTT,CASSLIGLGRDAEAFF,.,TRBV5-1,TRBJ1-1,.
TGCGCCAGCAGCTTGACACAGGGGACCGAGCAGTACTTC,CASSLTQGTEQYF,once,TRBV5-1,TRBJ2-7,TRBD1
TGTGCCAGCAGCCCAAGAGGGACAGGGAACGCTGAAGCTTTCTTT,CASSPRGTGNAEAFF,.,TRBV7-9,TRBJ1-1,TRBD1
TGTGCCAGCAGTTTATTGGGGACAGCCACCTACGAGCAGTACTTC,CASSLLGTATYEQYF,.,TRBV27,TRBJ2-7,TRBD1
TGCGCCAGCAGCTTGGTGGTAGGGTGGACAAATATCCAGTACTTC,CASSLVVGWTNIQYF,.,TRBV5-1,TRBJ2-5,.
TGTGCCAGCAGCCCTGGGGGGGCAGATACGCAGTATTTT,CASSPGGADTQYF,.,TRBV12-3/TRBV12-4,TRBJ2-3,TRBD2
TGTGCCAGCAGTTTAATGGCAGGGCCAAGCTATGGCTACACCTTC,CASSLMAGPSYGYTF,.,TRBV28,TRBJ1-2,.
TGTGCCAGCAGCTTTAGACAGGGGCTTTTGCCCCAGCATTTT,CASSFRQGLLPQHF,.,TRBV5-8,TRBJ1-5,TRBD1
TGTGCCAGCAGCTTATACACAGCGAACACCGGGGAGCTGTTTTTT,CASSLYTANTGELFF,.,TRBV7-6,TRBJ2-2,.
TGTGCCAGCAGCCAACGGGCGGGGAGGGGTGGCTACACCTTC,CASSQRAGRGGYTF,.,TRBV3-1/TRBV3-2,TRBJ1-2,.
TGTGCCAGCGGCTCCACGGGACTAAGTAACAATGAGCAGTTCTTC,CASGSTGLSNNEQFF,.,TRBV7-2,TRBJ2-1,TRBD2
TGTGCCAGCAGCGCTTGGACAGGGGGGGACTATGGCTACACCTTC,CASSAWTGGDYGYTF,.,TRBV9,TRBJ1-2,TRBD1
TGCAGTGAACGGGCCGGGGAGCTGTTTTTT,CSERAGELFF,.,TRBV20-1,TRBJ2-2,.
TGCGCCAGCAGTACGACAGGGGTACAGCAGTACTTC,CASSTTGVQQYF,.,TRBV10-2,TRBJ2-7,TRBD1
TGTGCCATCAGGGACTCCGGGACAGGGGGCCGACGGGGGTATGGCTACACCTTC,CAIRDSGTGGRRGYGYTF,.,TRBV10-3,TRBJ1-2,TRBD1
TGTGCCAGCAGCGTACTCGGCGGGACCGGGGAGCTGTTTTTT,CASSVLGGTGELFF,.,TRBV9,TRBJ2-2,.
TGTGCCAGCAGCCAAGAAGGCAGGACAGTAAACCCTTATGGCTACACCTTC,CASSQEGRTVNPYGYTF,.,TRBV3-1/TRBV3-2,TRBJ1-2,.
TGTGCCAGCAGGGACGACAGAAACTATGGCTACACCTTC,CASRDDRNYGYTF,once,TRBV2,TRBJ1-2,.
TGTGCCAGCAGCGTAGGAGATTCGGGAGAGACCCAGTACTTC,CASSVGDSGETQYF,.,TRBV9,TRBJ2-5,.
TGCAGCGTTGAAATGGGGCAAGCAAGCGGGGGCTACAATGAGCAGTTCTTC,CSVEMGQASGGYNEQFF,once,TRBV29-1,TRBJ2-1,TRBD2
TGTGCCAGTAGCACCGAGCGATACTATGGCTACACCTTC,CASSTERYYGYTF,.,TRBV19,TRBJ1-2,.
TGTGCCAGTAGTCCAATCCTTCTAGCGGGGGAGGACAATGAGCAGTTCTTC,CASSPILLAGEDNEQFF,.,TRBV19,TRBJ2-1,TRBD2
TGTGCCTGGAGTCCTCAGATCGCCTACGAGCAGTACTTC,CAWSPQIAYEQYF,.,TRBV30,TRBJ2-7,.
TGTGCCAGCAGCCTACCCGGGAGGAATGAAAAACTGTTTTTT,CASSLPGRNEKLFF,.,TRBV6-5,TRBJ1-4,.